Shown below are 15 T cell receptor beta chains from a single sample sequenced in a study of blood T cell repertoires in COVID-19. Measured with immunoSEQ multiplex PCR; TCRdb has only the in-frame clones, and not every one. The table lists over 11,000 clones, approximately 86% of them singletons, with 5.4% in the top ten. The sequenced sample was peripheral blood. These receptors all come from a human donor in a cohort sampled during active COVID-19.

The V call is TRBV29-1, the J call TRBJ2-2; D might be TRBD1 (5 bases). Germline V CDR1 and CDR2: SQVTM, ANQGSEA. V was pared by 7 bases and J by 3 bases, with 6 bases between. The CDR3 is made up of 11 amino acids. The CDR3 DNA reads TGCAGCGGCAGGGACACCGGGGAGCTGTTTTTT. Translation: CSGRDTGELFF.

This clone was recorded only once. The chain is built from TRBV2 and TRBJ1-2; weak D call: TRBD1 (5 bases). Germline V CDR1 and CDR2: SNHLY, FYNNEI. This CDR3 is 15 amino acids long. V was shortened by 10 bases and J by 2 bases, with 20 bases between the two germline ends. The CDR3 DNA is TGTGCCACCTCAGGGCATGATTCGGAGAACTATGGCTACACCTTC. Protein: CATSGHDSENYGYTF. The full variable domain, rest sourced from reference TRBV2 and TRBJ1-2, is EPEVTQTPSHQVTQMGQEVILRCVPISNHLYFYWYRQILGQKVEFLVSFYNNEISEKSEIFDDQFSVERPDGSNFTLKIRSTKLEDSAMYFCATSGHDSENYGYTFGSGTRLTVV.

The chain has TRBV4-1 and TRBJ2-7, with D perhaps TRBD1 (6 bases). In germline, CDR1 is MGHRA, CDR2 YSYEKL. V lost 1 base and J 0 bases, leaving 7 bases between the germline ends. The CDR3 is made up of 14 amino acids. The CDR3 region is CASSQADSSYEQYF. CDR3 coding DNA: TGCGCCAGCAGCCAAGCGGACAGCTCCTACGAGCAGTACTTC.

The chain has TRBV6-5 and TRBJ2-3; D might be TRBD2 (5 bases). Germline V gene lookup returns CDR1 MNHEY and CDR2 SVGAGI. The ends were cut back, 7 bases at V and 2 bases at J, with 16 bases in the middle. There are 15 residues in the CDR3. The CDR3 sequence: CASNQGEGNTDTQYF. The CDR3, as DNA: TGTGCCAGCAACCAAGGAGAGGGAAACACAGATACGCAGTATTTT.

This rearrangement joins TRBV6-5 to TRBJ2-7; D is possibly TRBD1 (6 bases). CDR3 size: 15 residues. The ends were cut back, 5 bases at V and 3 bases at J, with 17 bases in the middle. CDR1 and CDR2 (germline): MNHEY, SVGAGI. The CDR3 coding sequence is TGTGCCAGCAGTCCGATCCAGGGGTACCGCTACGAGCAGTACTTC. It yields the protein CASSPIQGYRYEQYF.

The rearrangement links TRBV6-8 to TRBJ2-7; 10 bases are shared with TRBD1. From germline, CDR1 is MNHGY and CDR2 SAAAGT. This CDR3 has 15 residues. V shed 0 bases and J 5 bases; nucleotides not matched to a gene: 4. CDR3 loop: CASSYSRDRGHEQYF. In DNA, the CDR3 is TGTGCCAGCAGTTACTCGAGGGACAGGGGTCACGAGCAGTACTTC.

The chain uses TRBV19 and TRBJ2-7; D is perhaps TRBD2 (6 bases). V lost 2 bases and J lost 3, with 8 bases in between. This CDR3 contains 13 residues. CDR1 and CDR2 from the germline V gene are LNHDA and SQIVND (reference sequence). CDR3 sequence: CASSIQGGYEQYF. The CDR3, as DNA: TGTGCCAGTAGTATACAGGGAGGCTACGAGCAGTACTTC.

This clone was picked up one time. The chain has TRBV5-1 and TRBJ2-3; 7 positions match TRBD2. J was trimmed by 2 bases and V by 4 bases; bases with no gene match: 7. The CDR3 consists of 15 residues. Germline V gene data show CDR1 as SGHRS and CDR2 as YFSETQ. The CDR3 sequence is CASSQGGKTTDTQYF. DNA of the CDR3: TGCGCCAGCAGCCAGGGAGGGAAGACCACAGATACGCAGTATTTT.

The V and J genes are TRBV3-1 (or the pseudogene TRBV3-2) and TRBJ1-4; maybe TRBD1 (5 bases). Germline CDR1 is LGHDT and CDR2 is YNNKEL (reference sequence). V was cut by 5 bases and J by 7 bases, with 14 bases left in between. The CDR3 totals 14 residues. The CDR3 DNA reads as TGTGCCAGCAGCTTGCGATCCCAGGGTGAAAAACTGTTTTTT. Translating gives CASSLRSQGEKLFF.

This chain joins TRBV27 and TRBJ2-7; 8 positions agree with TRBD1. Germline V CDR1 and CDR2: MNHEY, SMNVEV (reference sequence). V was clipped by 3 bases and J by 2 bases; unmatched bases: 6. CDR3 length: 15 amino acids. CDR3 protein: CASSFGQGRAYEQYF. Written as DNA, the CDR3 is TGTGCCAGCAGTTTTGGACAGGGAAGGGCCTACGAGCAGTACTTC.

This chain joins TRBV28 and TRBJ2-3; D may be TRBD2 (7 bases). Trimming shortened V by 4 bases and J by 3 bases, and 20 bases separated the two germline ends. The CDR3 runs to 17 residues. Looked up from germline, CDR1 is MDHEN and CDR2 is SYDVKM. The CDR3 nucleotides read TGTGCCAGCAGTTCCATGGGGCGGGGGCAAAGGACAGATACGCAGTATTTT. It encodes CASSSMGRGQRTDTQYF.

The V gene is TRBV6-5, the J gene TRBJ2-1; D is perhaps TRBD1 (6 bases). The CDR3 is made up of 14 amino acids. The germline V gene encodes CDR1 MNHEY and CDR2 SVGAGI. The V and J ends lost 5 bases and 8 bases respectively, with 16 bases between them. The CDR3: CASSTRGDRDEQFF. DNA for the CDR3: TGTGCCAGCAGTACCAGGGGAGATAGGGATGAGCAGTTCTTC.

This clone was observed a single time. The chain uses TRBV6-5 and TRBJ1-5; a weak D match, TRBD1 (6 bases). Germline V CDR1 and CDR2: MNHEY, SVGAGI. The CDR3 sequence is 14 residues long. The V and J ends lost 5 bases and 3 bases respectively, with 11 bases between them. CDR3 in amino acids: CASSRTGFNQPQHF. The CDR3 DNA reads TGTGCCAGCAGTCGTACAGGGTTCAATCAGCCCCAGCATTTT.

The chain employs TRBV27 and TRBJ2-2; D is unresolved. Trimming stripped 4 bases from V and 6 bases from J, with 6 bases between. Per germline, CDR1 MNHEY and CDR2 SMNVEV (reference sequence). There are 12 residues in the CDR3. As DNA, the CDR3 is TGTGCCAGCAGTTCTCCCCCCGGGGAGCTGTTTTTT. It encodes CASSSPPGELFF.

The genes are TRBV28 and TRBJ2-7, with 9 bases lining up with TRBD2. J lost 3 bases, V lost 3 bases, and 3 bases had no gene match. Germline CDR1 is MDHEN and CDR2 is SYDVKM. This CDR3 spans 14 amino acids. The DNA of the CDR3 is TGTGCCAGCAGTTTGCGGGGGGGGGTCTACGAGCAGTACTTC. Translation gives CASSLRGGVYEQYF.